Below are 29 T cell receptor beta chains sequenced from a single sample in a study of lymphopenia after photon versus proton radiotherapy. Data came from immunoSEQ multiplex PCR; TCRdb stores just in-frame clones and leaves some out. Of about 62,000 clones listed, about nine tenths are singletons. Sequencing used peripheral blood, obtained from a patient treated with proton-based radiotherapy. Every receptor here comes from an elderly man with esophageal cancer.

This rearrangement joins TRBV9 to TRBJ2-2, with 9 positions matching TRBD2. V lost 0 bases to trimming and J lost 7 bases; unmatched junction nucleotides: 13. The CDR3 has 18 residues. In germline, CDR1 is SGDLS, CDR2 YYNGEE. The CDR3, as DNA: TGTGCCAGCAGCGTAGCTGGTGGCGGGGGGGCCTCGGGCGGGGAGCTGTTTTTT. Residues: CASSVAGGGGASGGELFF.

The chain carries TRBV18 and TRBJ1-5, with TRBD1 as a possible D gene (5 bases). Trimming took 4 bases from V and 5 from J, leaving 15 bases between them. This CDR3 is built from 15 residues. Per the germline V gene, CDR1 is KGHSH and CDR2 is LQKENI. CDR3 coding DNA: TGTGCCAGCTCACTTTGGGGCAGGGTTGATCAGCCCCAGCATTTT. This gives the protein CASSLWGRVDQPQHF.

V usage is TRBV5-8 and J usage is TRBJ1-4; TRBD1 is a possible D gene (5 bases). Germline V lookup: CDR1 SGHTS, CDR2 YDEGEE. Trimming shortened V by 0 bases and J by 8 bases, and 11 bases separated the two germline ends. This CDR3 region has 14 residues. In DNA, the CDR3 is TGTGCCAGCAGCTTGGGGGGACTTTTGGAAAAACTGTTTTTT. It specifies CASSLGGLLEKLFF.

This chain connects TRBV9 to TRBJ2-5, with 8 bases that match TRBD2. The junction had 9 bases not matched to a gene; V was cut back by 6 bases and J by 5 bases. The CDR3 has 14 residues. Germline V gene sequence: CDR1 SGDLS, CDR2 YYNGEE. Written as DNA, the CDR3 is TGTGCCAGCAACCCAAGCGGGAGATGGGAGACCCAGTACTTC. Encoded protein: CASNPSGRWETQYF.

The chain links TRBV5-4 to TRBJ2-1; TRBD2 matches at 9 bases. This CDR3 comprises 15 residues. In germline, CDR1 is SGHNT, CDR2 YYREEE (reference sequence). Trimming at V came to 2 bases and at J to 3 bases, leaving 3 bases not matched to a gene. This chain's CDR3 is CASSFSGGHYNEQFF. The CDR3 DNA sequence: TGTGCCAGCAGCTTTAGCGGGGGACACTACAATGAGCAGTTCTTC.

This clone was seen a handful of times. The chain combines TRBV5-4 with TRBJ1-2, with D uncertain. The CDR3 covers 12 residues. V gave up 7 bases and J gave up 7 bases, with 14 bases separating them. Germline V gene sequence: CDR1 SGHNT, CDR2 YYREEE (reference sequence). CDR3 in DNA: TGTGCCAGCTCCCATGATGCGGCTGGCTACACCTTC. Amino acid sequence: CASSHDAAGYTF. The variable domain in full, with the rest retrieved from reference TRBV5-4 and TRBJ1-2, is ETGVTQSPTHLIKTRGQQVTLRCSSQSGHNTVSWYQQALGQGPQFIFQYYREEENGRGNFPPRFSGLQFPNYSSELNVNALELDDSALYLCASSHDAAGYTFGSGTRLTVV.

This clone was seen once. This sequence joins TRBV4-3 and TRBJ1-2; weak D call: TRBD1 (6 bases). In germline, CDR1 is LGHNA, CDR2 YSLEER. CDR3 size: 14 residues. Trimming left V 0 bases short and J 8 bases short, with 13 bases between. The CDR3 bases are TGCGCCAGCAGCCAAGATGTGGGGGCGCGCGGCTACACCTTC. Residues: CASSQDVGARGYTF.

The V gene is TRBV5-1, the J gene TRBJ2-5; TRBD1 aligns across 8 bases. The V gene's germline CDR1 is SGHRS and CDR2 YFSETQ. The CDR3 is made up of 16 amino acids. Trimming took 2 bases from V and 5 from J; bases not matched to a gene: 11. In DNA, the CDR3 is TGCGCCAGCAGCTTATCAGAACAGGGGGTTGGGGAGACCCAGTACTTC. This encodes CASSLSEQGVGETQYF. Looking up the rest from reference TRBV5-1 and TRBJ2-5 gives the full variable domain: KAGVTQTPRYLIKTRGQQVTLSCSPISGHRSVSWYQQTPGQGLQFLFEYFSETQRNKGNFPGRFSGRQFSNSRSEMNVSTLELGDSALYLCASSLSEQGVGETQYFGPGTRLLVL.

This sequence joins TRBV12-5 and TRBJ2-7; TRBD2 aligns across 12 bases. Trimming at V came to 6 bases and at J to 3 bases, leaving 9 bases not matched to a gene. Germline V lookup: CDR1 LGHNT, CDR2 FRNRAP. The CDR3 is made up of 16 amino acids. CDR3 loop: CASGSRLAGVFYEQYF. DNA for the CDR3: TGTGCTAGTGGATCTCGACTAGCGGGGGTGTTCTACGAGCAGTACTTC.

The gene calls are TRBV10-3 and TRBJ1-5; D perhaps matches TRBD1 (6 bases). Germline CDR1 and CDR2: ENHRY and SYGVKD. V dropped 0 bases and J dropped 5 bases, with 14 bases sitting between them. This CDR3 spans 16 amino acids. For the CDR3, the DNA is TGTGCCATCAGTGAGTCTGACACAGGGTTGTATCAGCCCCAGCATTTT. Its protein product is CAISESDTGLYQPQHF.

The V gene is TRBV6-5, the J gene TRBJ1-2, with TRBD1 matching over 7 bases. The junction had 4 bases not matched to a gene; V was cut back by 2 bases and J by 4 bases. Germline V gene data show CDR1 as MNHEY and CDR2 as SVGAGI. The CDR3 is 14 amino acids. The CDR3 DNA reads TGTGCCAGCAGTTACGACAGGGCCCCCTATGGCTACACCTTC. This gives the protein CASSYDRAPYGYTF.

The chain joins TRBV7-7 to TRBJ1-2; D is uncertain. Trimming shortened V by 0 bases and J by 1 base, and 3 bases separated the two germline ends. The CDR3 length is 13 residues. The germline CDR1 and CDR2 sequences are SSHAT and FNYEAQ (reference sequence). This CDR3 is CASSLAVNYGYTF. CDR3 coding DNA: TGTGCCAGCAGCTTAGCAGTTAACTATGGCTACACCTTC. The variable domain in full, completed from reference TRBV7-7 and TRBJ1-2, reads GAGVSQSPRYKVTKRGQDVTLRCDPISSHATLYWYQQALGQGPEFLTYFNYEAQPDKSGLPSDRFSAERPEGSISTLTIQRTEQRDSAMYRCASSLAVNYGYTFGSGTRLTVV.

The J gene is TRBJ2-7, the V gene TRBV15; D may be TRBD2 (6 bases). Germline V CDR1 and CDR2: LNHNV, YYDKDF (reference sequence). Between the trimmed V and J ends, which lost 1 base and 4 bases, there was a span of 11 bases. The CDR3 runs 14 residues. The CDR3 sequence is CATSRGGDFYEQYF. CDR3 coding DNA: TGTGCCACCAGCAGAGGTGGGGACTTTTACGAGCAGTACTTC.

The chain carries TRBV30 and TRBJ2-7, with 7 bases fitting TRBD2. Trimming took 2 bases from V and 2 from J; bases not matched to a gene: 12. Looked up from germline, CDR1 is GTSNPN and CDR2 is SVGIG (reference sequence). The CDR3 runs to 16 residues. The CDR3 region is CAWSWIRLAATYEQYF. CDR3 coding DNA: TGTGCCTGGAGTTGGATTAGGCTAGCGGCCACCTACGAGCAGTACTTC.

This clone was counted only a few times. The V gene is TRBV7-9, the J gene TRBJ2-5; possibly TRBD1 or TRBD2 for D (5 bases each). The germline V and J ends were trimmed by 5 bases and 2 bases, with 9 bases remaining between them. CDR3 length equals 13 residues. Germline V lookup: CDR1 SEHNR, CDR2 FQNEAQ (reference sequence). The CDR3, as DNA: TGTGCCAGCAGCAGAGGGGAGCAAGAGACCCAGTACTTC. It specifies CASSRGEQETQYF.

V gene TRBV5-4 combines with J gene TRBJ2-1, with a tentative D call TRBD1 (6 bases). The CDR3 extends over 14 amino acids. Germline V gene data show CDR1 as SGHNT and CDR2 as YYREEE (reference sequence). With 4 bases removed from V and 4 bases from J, the gap between germline ends came to 12 bases. DNA of the CDR3: TGTGCCAGCAGCATCAGAGGGGGTTACAATGAGCAGTTCTTC. It translates to CASSIRGGYNEQFF.

This clone was picked up a small number of times. The chain recombines TRBV19 with TRBJ1-1; no clear D gene. The germline V and J ends were trimmed by 5 bases and 1 base, with 20 bases remaining between them. This CDR3 has 17 amino acids. CDR1 is LNHDA and CDR2 is SQIVND in the germline V gene (reference sequence). CDR3 region: CASSPLWPARGNTEAFF. CDR3 nucleotide sequence: TGTGCCAGTAGTCCTCTTTGGCCTGCCCGGGGGAACACTGAAGCTTTCTTT.

This rearrangement joins TRBV5-4 to TRBJ2-4; 8 bases are shared with TRBD2. With 1 base clipped from V and 8 bases from J, the junction kept 8 bases outside the gene matches. CDR3 length equals 15 residues. The germline V gene has CDR1 SGHNT and CDR2 YYREEE (reference sequence). The CDR3 DNA reads TGTGCCAGCAGCTTGAAGCAGGGCGGGGGGCACATTCAGTACTTC. Its translation: CASSLKQGGGHIQYF. Based on the CDR3 plus reference TRBV5-4 and TRBJ2-4, the full variable domain is ETGVTQSPTHLIKTRGQQVTLRCSSQSGHNTVSWYQQALGQGPQFIFQYYREEENGRGNFPPRFSGLQFPNYSSELNVNALELDDSALYLCASSLKQGGGHIQYFGAGTRLSVL.

The chain is built from TRBV9 and TRBJ2-1, with D perhaps TRBD2 (6 bases). The CDR3 consists of 11 residues. The V gene's germline CDR1 is SGDLS and CDR2 YYNGEE. Trimming removed 7 bases at V and 7 bases at J, with 9 bases between. The CDR3 DNA reads as TGTGCCAGCGCACGGGGGAATGAGCAGTTCTTC. It translates to CASARGNEQFF.

The chain couples TRBV29-1 to TRBJ2-2; 9 bases are shared with TRBD1. CDR1 SQVTM and CDR2 ANQGSEA come from the germline V gene. The CDR3 contains 13 residues. Trimming took 5 bases from V and 6 from J; bases not matched to a gene: 4. CDR3 in amino acids: CSVRRQGAGELFF. The CDR3 nucleotides read TGCAGCGTTAGGCGACAGGGGGCCGGGGAGCTGTTTTTT.

About this clone itself: The sample carries other DNA sequences with the same CDR3. This chain links TRBV30 with TRBJ1-1; D not resolved. The germline gives CDR1 GTSNPN, CDR2 SVGIG (reference sequence). CDR3 length: 13 amino acids. V lost 0 bases to trimming and J lost 0 bases, with 5 bases between them. CDR3 sequence: CAWSVQVNTEAFF. CDR3 DNA: TGTGCCTGGAGTGTGCAGGTGAACACTGAAGCTTTCTTT.

This clone turned up a few times. The genes are TRBV10-2 and TRBJ1-4; no clear D. Germline lookup yields CDR1 WSHSY and CDR2 SAAADI. V lost 8 bases, J lost 0 bases, and 1 base lay in between. The CDR3 is made up of 11 amino acids. The CDR3 sequence: CASATNEKLFF. The CDR3 bases are TGCGCCAGCGCAACTAATGAAAAACTGTTTTTT.

CDR3 loop: CASSFAGNTGELFF. The CDR3 DNA is TGTGCCAGCAGCTTCGCGGGTAACACCGGGGAGCTGTTTTTT. The J gene is TRBJ2-2, the V gene TRBV7-9; possible D gene TRBD2, 5 bases. Trimming left V 3 bases short and J 2 bases short, with 7 bases between. The CDR3 contains 14 residues. Germline lookup yields CDR1 SEHNR and CDR2 FQNEAQ (reference sequence).

The chain couples TRBV7-9 to TRBJ1-1; D is uncertain. From germline, CDR1 is SEHNR and CDR2 FQNEAQ (reference sequence). The CDR3 covers 14 residues. The ends were cut back, 1 base at V and 4 bases at J, with 10 bases in the middle. This chain's CDR3 is CASSLGRGGTEAFF. CDR3 DNA sequence: TGTGCCAGCAGCTTAGGTCGCGGAGGCACTGAAGCTTTCTTT. The variable domain in full, completed from reference TRBV7-9 and TRBJ1-1, reads DTGVSQNPRHKITKRGQNVTFRCDPISEHNRLYWYRQTLGQGPEFLTYFQNEAQLEKSRLLSDRFSAERPKGSFSTLEIQRTEQGDSAMYLCASSLGRGGTEAFFGQGTRLTVV.

This chain connects TRBV4-2 to TRBJ1-1; D is ambiguous. The CDR3 has 12 amino acids. V lost 4 bases, J lost 4 bases, and 7 bases lay in between. Germline V gene data show CDR1 as LGHNA and CDR2 as YNFKEQ. Here the CDR3 reads CASSPSSTEAFF. The DNA of the CDR3 is TGTGCCAGCAGCCCATCGAGCACTGAAGCTTTCTTT.

This rearrangement joins TRBV30 to TRBJ1-2; D may be TRBD1 (5 bases). V dropped 2 bases and J dropped 6 bases, with 10 bases sitting between them. CDR3 length equals 12 residues. Germline V gene lookup returns CDR1 GTSNPN and CDR2 SVGIG (reference sequence). The CDR3 sequence is CAWSSKGDGYTF. As DNA, the CDR3 is TGTGCCTGGAGTTCGAAAGGGGATGGCTACACCTTC.

The chain employs TRBV9 and TRBJ2-5; 8 bases are a match to TRBD1. The CDR3 extends over 16 amino acids. Germline trimming cut 0 bases from V and 2 bases from J; bases unmatched to any gene: 6. From germline, CDR1 is SGDLS and CDR2 YYNGEE. The CDR3 DNA sequence: TGTGCCAGCAGCGTAGCCGGGACAGGCCTTCAAGAGACCCAGTACTTC. This gives the protein CASSVAGTGLQETQYF.

The sample holds one count of this clone. The V call is TRBV19, the J call TRBJ2-2; D is unclear. The V gene lost 0 bases and the J gene lost 1 base, with 3 bases spanning the gap. Germline V gene data show CDR1 as LNHDA and CDR2 as SQIVND (reference sequence). This CDR3 spans 14 amino acids. The CDR3 protein is CASSIDQNTGELFF. Written as DNA, the CDR3 is TGTGCCAGTAGTATAGACCAGAACACCGGGGAGCTGTTTTTT.

The chain has TRBV19 and TRBJ1-1, with D hard to call. This CDR3 is 12 amino acids long. V was shortened by 1 base and J by 0 bases, with 0 bases between the two germline ends. CDR1 is LNHDA and CDR2 is SQIVND in the germline V gene (reference sequence). The CDR3 coding sequence is TGTGCCAGTAGTATAGTGAACACTGAAGCTTTCTTT. The encoded protein is CASSIVNTEAFF.